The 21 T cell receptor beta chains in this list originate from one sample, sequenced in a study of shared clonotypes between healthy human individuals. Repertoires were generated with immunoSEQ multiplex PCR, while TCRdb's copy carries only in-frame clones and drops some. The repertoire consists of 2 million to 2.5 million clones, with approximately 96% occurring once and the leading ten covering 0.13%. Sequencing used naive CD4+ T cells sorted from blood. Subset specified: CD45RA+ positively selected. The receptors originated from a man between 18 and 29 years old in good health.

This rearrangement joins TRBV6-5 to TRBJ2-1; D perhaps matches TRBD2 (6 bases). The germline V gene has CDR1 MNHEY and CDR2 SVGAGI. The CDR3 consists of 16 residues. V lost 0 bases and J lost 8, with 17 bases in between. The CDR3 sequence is CASSYSEGFGFDEQFF. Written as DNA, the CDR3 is TGTGCCAGCAGTTACTCGGAGGGGTTCGGGTTCGATGAGCAGTTCTTC.

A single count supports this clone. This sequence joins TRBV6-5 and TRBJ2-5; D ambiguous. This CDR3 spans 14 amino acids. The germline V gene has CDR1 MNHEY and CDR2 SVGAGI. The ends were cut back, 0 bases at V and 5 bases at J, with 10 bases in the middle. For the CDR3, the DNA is TGTGCCAGCAGTTACTCGCTAGGTGGGGAGACCCAGTACTTC. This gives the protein CASSYSLGGETQYF.

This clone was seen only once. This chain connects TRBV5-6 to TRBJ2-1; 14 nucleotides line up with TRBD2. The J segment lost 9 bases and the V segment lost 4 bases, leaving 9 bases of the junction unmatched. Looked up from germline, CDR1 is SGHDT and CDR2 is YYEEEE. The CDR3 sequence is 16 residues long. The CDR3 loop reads CASSTRQTSGRAEQFF. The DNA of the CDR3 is TGTGCCAGCAGCACAAGGCAGACTAGCGGGAGGGCTGAGCAGTTCTTC.

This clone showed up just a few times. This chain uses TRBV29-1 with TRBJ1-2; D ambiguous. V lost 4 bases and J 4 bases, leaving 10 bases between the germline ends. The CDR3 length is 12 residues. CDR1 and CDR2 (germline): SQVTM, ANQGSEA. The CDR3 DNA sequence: TGCAGCGTTGGTCCAGAGTCCTATGGCTACACCTTC. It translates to CSVGPESYGYTF.

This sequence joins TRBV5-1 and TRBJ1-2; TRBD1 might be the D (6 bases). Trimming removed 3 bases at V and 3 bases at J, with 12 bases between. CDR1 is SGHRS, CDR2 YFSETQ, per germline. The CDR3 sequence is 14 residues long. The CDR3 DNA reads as TGCGCCAGCAGCTATGGACAGACCGACTATGGCTACACCTTC. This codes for CASSYGQTDYGYTF.

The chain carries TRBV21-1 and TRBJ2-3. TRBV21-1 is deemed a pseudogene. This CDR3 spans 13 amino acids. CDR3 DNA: TGTGCCAGCAGCGCTAGAGGGACCGATACGCAGTATTTT. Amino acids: CASSARGTDTQYF.

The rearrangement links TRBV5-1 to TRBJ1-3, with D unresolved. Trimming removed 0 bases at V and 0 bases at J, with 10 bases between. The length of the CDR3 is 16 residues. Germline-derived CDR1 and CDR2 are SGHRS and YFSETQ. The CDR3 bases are TGCGCCAGCAGCTTGGCGCAGTTAGCCTCTGGAAACACCATATATTTT. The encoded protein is CASSLAQLASGNTIYF.

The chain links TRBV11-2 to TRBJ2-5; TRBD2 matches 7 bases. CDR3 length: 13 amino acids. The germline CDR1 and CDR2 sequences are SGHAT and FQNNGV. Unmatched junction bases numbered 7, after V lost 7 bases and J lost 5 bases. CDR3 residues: CASTGLGGETQYF. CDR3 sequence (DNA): TGTGCCAGCACCGGACTAGGTGGTGAGACCCAGTACTTC.

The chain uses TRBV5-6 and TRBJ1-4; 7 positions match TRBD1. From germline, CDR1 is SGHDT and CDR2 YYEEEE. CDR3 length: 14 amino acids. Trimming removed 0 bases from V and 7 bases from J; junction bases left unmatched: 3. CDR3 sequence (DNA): TGTGCCAGCAGCTTGGGGAGGGGGCGTGAAAAACTGTTTTTT. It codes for CASSLGRGREKLFF.

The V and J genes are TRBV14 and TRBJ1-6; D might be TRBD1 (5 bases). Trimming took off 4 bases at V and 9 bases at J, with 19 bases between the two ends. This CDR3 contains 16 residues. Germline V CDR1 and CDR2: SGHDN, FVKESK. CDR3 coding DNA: TGTGCCAGCAGCCCCCTCGGGGGGTCGGGGATTTCACCCCTCCACTTT. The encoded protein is CASSPLGGSGISPLHF.

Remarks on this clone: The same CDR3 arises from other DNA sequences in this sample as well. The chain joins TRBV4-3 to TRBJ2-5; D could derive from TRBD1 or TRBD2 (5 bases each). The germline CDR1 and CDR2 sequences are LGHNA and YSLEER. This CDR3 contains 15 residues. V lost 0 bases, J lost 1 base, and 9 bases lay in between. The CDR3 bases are TGCGCCAGCAGCCAAGATGGGACCCCCCAAGAGACCCAGTACTTC. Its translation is CASSQDGTPQETQYF.

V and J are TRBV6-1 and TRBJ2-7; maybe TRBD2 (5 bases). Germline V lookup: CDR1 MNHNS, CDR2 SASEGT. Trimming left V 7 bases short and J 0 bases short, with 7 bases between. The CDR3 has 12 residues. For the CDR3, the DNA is TGTGCCAGCAAAGCGGTCTCCTACGAGCAGTACTTC. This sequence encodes CASKAVSYEQYF.

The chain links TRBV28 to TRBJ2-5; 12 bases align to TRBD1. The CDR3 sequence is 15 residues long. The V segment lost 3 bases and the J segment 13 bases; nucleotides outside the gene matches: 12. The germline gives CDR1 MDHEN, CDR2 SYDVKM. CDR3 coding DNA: TGTGCCAGCAGTTTGCTCTCGGGACAGGGGGCCCCAGGGTACTTC. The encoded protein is CASSLLSGQGAPGYF.

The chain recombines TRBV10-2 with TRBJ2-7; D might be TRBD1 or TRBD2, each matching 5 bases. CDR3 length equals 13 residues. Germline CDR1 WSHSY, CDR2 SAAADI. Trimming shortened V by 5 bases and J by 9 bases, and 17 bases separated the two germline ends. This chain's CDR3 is CASSSGTLGGQYF. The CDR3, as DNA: TGCGCCAGCAGTTCCGGGACCTTAGGTGGGCAGTACTTC.

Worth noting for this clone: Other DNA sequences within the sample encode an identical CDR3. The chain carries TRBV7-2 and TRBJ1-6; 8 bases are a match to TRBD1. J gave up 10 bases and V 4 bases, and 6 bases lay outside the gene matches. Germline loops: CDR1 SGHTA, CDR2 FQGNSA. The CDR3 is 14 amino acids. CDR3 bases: TGTGCCAGCAGCTCCGGACAGGGAACCTCACCCCTCCACTTT. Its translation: CASSSGQGTSPLHF.

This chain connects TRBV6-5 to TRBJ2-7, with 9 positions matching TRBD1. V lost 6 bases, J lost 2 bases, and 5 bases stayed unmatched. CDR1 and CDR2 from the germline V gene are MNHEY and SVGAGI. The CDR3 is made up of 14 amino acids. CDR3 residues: CASRGQGNTYEQYF. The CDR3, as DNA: TGTGCCAGCAGGGGACAGGGAAATACCTACGAGCAGTACTTC.

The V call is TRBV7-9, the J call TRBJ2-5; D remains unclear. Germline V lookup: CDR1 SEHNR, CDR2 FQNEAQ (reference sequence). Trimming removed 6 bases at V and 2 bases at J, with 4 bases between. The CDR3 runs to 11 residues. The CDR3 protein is CASRQQETQYF. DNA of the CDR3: TGTGCCAGCAGGCAACAAGAGACCCAGTACTTC. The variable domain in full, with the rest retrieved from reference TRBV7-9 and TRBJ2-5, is DTGVSQNPRHKITKRGQNVTFRCDPISEHNRLYWYRQTLGQGPEFLTYFQNEAQLEKSRLLSDRFSAERPKGSFSTLEIQRTEQGDSAMYLCASRQQETQYFGPGTRLLVL.

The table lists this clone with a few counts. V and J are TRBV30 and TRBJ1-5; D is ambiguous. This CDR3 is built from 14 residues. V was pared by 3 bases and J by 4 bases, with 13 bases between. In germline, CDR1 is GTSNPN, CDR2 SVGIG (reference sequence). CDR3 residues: CAWSVAYRNQPQHF. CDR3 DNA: TGTGCCTGGAGCGTGGCGTACAGAAATCAGCCCCAGCATTTT.

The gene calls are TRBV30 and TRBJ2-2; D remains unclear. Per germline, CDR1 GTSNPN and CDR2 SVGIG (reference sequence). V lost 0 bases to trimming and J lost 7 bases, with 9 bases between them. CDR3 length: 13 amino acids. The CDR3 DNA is TGTGCCTGGAGTGTACCCCCCATCGGGGAGCTGTTTTTT. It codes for CAWSVPPIGELFF.

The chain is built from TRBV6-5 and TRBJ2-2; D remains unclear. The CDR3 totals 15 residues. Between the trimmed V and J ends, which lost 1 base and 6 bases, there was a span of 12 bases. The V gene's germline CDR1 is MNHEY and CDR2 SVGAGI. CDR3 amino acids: CASSYFGRSPGELFF. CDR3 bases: TGTGCCAGCAGTTACTTTGGACGTAGTCCCGGGGAGCTGTTTTTT.

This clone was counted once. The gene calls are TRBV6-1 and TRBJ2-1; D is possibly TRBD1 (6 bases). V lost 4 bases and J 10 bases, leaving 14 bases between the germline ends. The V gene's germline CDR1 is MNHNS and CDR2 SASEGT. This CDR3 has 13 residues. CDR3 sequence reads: CASSAQGEGEQFF. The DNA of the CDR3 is TGTGCCAGCAGTGCACAGGGAGAGGGGGAGCAGTTCTTC.